This T cell receptor beta chain was obtained from a study of T-cell reconstitution after alpha-beta-depleted transplantation in children. Study results and limitations: Recipient T cells and thymic progenitors that survived gave rise to the high TCRbeta diversity observed at day 60 in some patients. Counts and diversity of T cells one year after transplant came mostly from newly produced T cells.

Construction of the TCRbeta library involved unique molecular identifiers. One entry per CDR3 protein, called by TCRdb with MiXCR from the PCR reads. This sample has approximately 130,000 distinct CDR3 sequences, with more than 9.5% found just once. This clonotype was observed a few times. The antigen is unknown. CDR1 and CDR2 (germline): DFQATT, SNEGSKA (reference sequence). V was clipped by 4 bases and J by 3 bases, with 13 bases between them. The CDR3 has 13 residues. The TCR sequence derives from a girl under two years old who had a stem cell transplant for combined immunodeficiency, so the T cells may come from the graft donor. The J gene is TRBJ2-7, the V gene TRBV20-1, with a possible D match to TRBD1 (6 bases). The sequencing here drew on PBMCs, mostly from graft donor cells, taken 180 days after TCRalphabeta/CD19-depleted stem cell transplant. DNA for the CDR3: TGCAGTGCTACAAACAGGGCAAACTACGAGCAGTACTTC. Protein: CSATNRANYEQYF.